A single T cell receptor beta chain is shown here with its context. Its specificity is not known. Lacking the conserved final phenylalanine or tryptophan, this CDR3 likely reflects a read error. The CDR3 sequence is 13 residues long. V was clipped by 6 bases and J by 2 bases, with 9 bases between them. Absence of ophthalmopathy progression within 18 months defined stable Graves' hyperthyroidism. The patients, who ranged from 18 to 65 in age, presented with newly diagnosed hyperthyroidism lasting under 2 months. Amplification of TCR beta CDR3 regions was performed using RNA transcripts as template. First-round RT-PCR with HTBI primers amplified the TCR CDR3 region. Using its own MiXCR run on the multiplex PCR reads, TCRdb lists one record per CDR3 protein. The sample holds 530,000 or so distinct CDR3 sequences, about 45% seen once. This sample is drawn from a study of T cells in Graves' hyperthyroidism and ophthalmopathy. General study findings and limits: Most clonotypes expanded in thyroid above 0.001 were likewise present in blood. Ophthalmopathy got predicted by the model a median about 6.5 months before its onset.

The sample was peripheral blood or thyroid tissue (not recorded which). This chain uses TRBV12-3 or TRBV12-4 with TRBJ2-3; no clear D. This clonotype was sampled from a young woman with Graves' hyperthyroidism. The CDR3 DNA reads TGTGCCAGCAGCCCCCCCATCACAGATACGCAGTATTTG. Its translation is CASSPPITDTQYL.